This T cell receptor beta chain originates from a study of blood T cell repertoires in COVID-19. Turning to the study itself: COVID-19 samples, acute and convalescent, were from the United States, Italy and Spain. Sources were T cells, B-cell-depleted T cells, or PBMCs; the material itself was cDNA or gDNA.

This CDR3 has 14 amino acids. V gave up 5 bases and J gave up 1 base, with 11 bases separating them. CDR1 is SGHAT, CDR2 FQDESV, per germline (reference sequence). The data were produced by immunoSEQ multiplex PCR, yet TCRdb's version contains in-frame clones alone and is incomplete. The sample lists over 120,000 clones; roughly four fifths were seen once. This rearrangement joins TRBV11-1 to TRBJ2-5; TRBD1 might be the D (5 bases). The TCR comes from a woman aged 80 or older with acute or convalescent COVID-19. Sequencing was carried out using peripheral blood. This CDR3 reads CASSGAALQETQYF. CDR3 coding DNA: TGTGCCAGCAGCGGGGCGGCACTCCAAGAGACCCAGTACTTC.